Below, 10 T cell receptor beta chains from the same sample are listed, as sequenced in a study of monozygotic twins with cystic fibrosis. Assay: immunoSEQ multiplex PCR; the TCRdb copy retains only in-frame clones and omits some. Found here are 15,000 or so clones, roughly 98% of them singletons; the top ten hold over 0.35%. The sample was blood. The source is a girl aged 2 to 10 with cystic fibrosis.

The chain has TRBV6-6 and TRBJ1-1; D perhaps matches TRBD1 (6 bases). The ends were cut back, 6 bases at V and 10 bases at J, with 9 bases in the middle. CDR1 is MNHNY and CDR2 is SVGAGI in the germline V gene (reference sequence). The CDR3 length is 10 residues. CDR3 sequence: CASRRGGAFF. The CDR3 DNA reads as TGTGCCAGCAGAAGGGGGGGAGCTTTCTTT.

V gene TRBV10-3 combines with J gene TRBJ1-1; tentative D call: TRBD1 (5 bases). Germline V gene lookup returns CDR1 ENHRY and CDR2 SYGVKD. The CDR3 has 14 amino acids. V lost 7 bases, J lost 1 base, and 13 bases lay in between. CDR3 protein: CAITRDGPNTEAFF. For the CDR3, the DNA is TGTGCCATCACTCGGGACGGACCGAACACTGAAGCTTTCTTT.

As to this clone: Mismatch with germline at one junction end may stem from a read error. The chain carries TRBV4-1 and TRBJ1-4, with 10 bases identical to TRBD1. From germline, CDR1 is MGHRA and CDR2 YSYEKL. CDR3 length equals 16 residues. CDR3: CASSQDIGTGALDSVF. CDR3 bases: TGCGCCAGCAGCCAAGATATAGGGACAGGGGCTCTCGATTCAGTTTTT.

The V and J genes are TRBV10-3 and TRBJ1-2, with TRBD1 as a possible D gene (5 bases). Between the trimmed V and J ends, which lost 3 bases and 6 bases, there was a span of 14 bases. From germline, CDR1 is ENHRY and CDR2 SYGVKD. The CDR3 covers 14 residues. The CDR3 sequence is CAISDPRVTDGYTF. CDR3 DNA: TGTGCCATCAGTGACCCCAGGGTCACGGATGGCTACACCTTC.

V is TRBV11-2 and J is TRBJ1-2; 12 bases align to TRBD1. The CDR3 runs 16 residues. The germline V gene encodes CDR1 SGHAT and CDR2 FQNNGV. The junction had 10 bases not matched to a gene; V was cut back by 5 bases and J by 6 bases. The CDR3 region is CASSEGTGGAWNGYTF. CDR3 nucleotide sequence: TGTGCCAGCAGCGAAGGGACAGGGGGCGCATGGAATGGCTACACCTTC.

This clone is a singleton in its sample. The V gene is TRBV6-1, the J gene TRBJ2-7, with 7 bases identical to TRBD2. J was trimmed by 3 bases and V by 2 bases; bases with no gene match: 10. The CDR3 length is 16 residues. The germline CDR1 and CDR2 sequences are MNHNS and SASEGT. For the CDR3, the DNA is TGTGCCAGCAGTGAATTGGCTAGCGGAAGGATCTACGAGCAGTACTTC. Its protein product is CASSELASGRIYEQYF.

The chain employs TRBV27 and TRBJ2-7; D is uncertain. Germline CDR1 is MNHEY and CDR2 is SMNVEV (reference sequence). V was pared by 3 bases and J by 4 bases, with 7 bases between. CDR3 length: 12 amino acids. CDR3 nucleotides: TGTGCCAGCAGTTTTGGCGGTTACGAGCAGTACTTC. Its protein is CASSFGGYEQYF.

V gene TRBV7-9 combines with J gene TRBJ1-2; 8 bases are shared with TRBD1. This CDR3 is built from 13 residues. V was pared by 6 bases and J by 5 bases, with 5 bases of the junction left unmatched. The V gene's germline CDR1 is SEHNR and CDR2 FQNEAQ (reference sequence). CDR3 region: CASSQTGEYGYTF. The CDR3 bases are TGTGCCAGCAGTCAGACAGGGGAGTATGGCTACACCTTC.

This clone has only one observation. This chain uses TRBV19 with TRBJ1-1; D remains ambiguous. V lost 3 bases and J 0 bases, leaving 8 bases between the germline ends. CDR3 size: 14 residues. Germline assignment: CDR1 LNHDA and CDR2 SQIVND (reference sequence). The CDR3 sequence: CASSMSPVNTEAFF. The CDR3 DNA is TGTGCCAGTAGTATGTCTCCTGTGAACACTGAAGCTTTCTTT.

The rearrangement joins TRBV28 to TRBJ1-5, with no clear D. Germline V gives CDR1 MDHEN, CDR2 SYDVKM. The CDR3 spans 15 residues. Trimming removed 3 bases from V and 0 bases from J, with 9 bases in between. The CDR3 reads CASSFRSASNQPQHF. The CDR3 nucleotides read TGTGCCAGCAGTTTTAGGTCGGCTAGCAATCAGCCCCAGCATTTT.